Below are 26 T cell receptor beta chains sequenced from a single sample in a study of blood T cell repertoires in COVID-19. Generated by immunoSEQ multiplex PCR, the TCRdb table keeps only in-frame clones and is missing some. The sample has roughly 460,000 clones, roughly 90% seen once. Material: peripheral blood. Receptors originate from a man aged 18 to 29 with COVID-19, enrolled during active disease.

The gene calls are TRBV2 and TRBJ2-7; tentatively, D is TRBD2 (7 bases). Germline V lookup: CDR1 SNHLY, CDR2 FYNNEI. Trimming cost V 4 bases and J 3 bases, with 19 bases left between them. The CDR3 is made up of 16 amino acids. This CDR3 reads CASSVGWGGSLYEQYF. For the CDR3, the DNA is TGTGCCAGCAGTGTAGGATGGGGGGGCTCCCTCTACGAGCAGTACTTC.

CDR3 residues: CASSQGRGQDTGELFF. CDR3 nucleotides: TGCGCCAGCAGCCAAGGGAGGGGACAGGACACCGGGGAGCTGTTTTTT. V usage is TRBV4-1 and J usage is TRBJ2-2, with 8 bases that match TRBD1. The CDR3 runs to 16 residues. V shed 1 base and J 3 bases; nucleotides not matched to a gene: 4. Germline V CDR1 and CDR2: MGHRA, YSYEKL.

The chain has TRBV19 and TRBJ2-2; D is undetermined. This CDR3 has 16 amino acids. The V end lost 7 bases, the J end lost 0 bases, and 15 bases lay between the germline ends. The germline gives CDR1 LNHDA, CDR2 SQIVND (reference sequence). The CDR3 nucleotides are TGTGCCAGTACCCCCCAGGTTGGGCCGAACACCGGGGAGCTGTTTTTT. Amino acids: CASTPQVGPNTGELFF.

The chain links TRBV2 to TRBJ2-7; 11 nucleotides align to TRBD2. The ends lost 5 bases at V and 4 bases at J; junction bases unmatched: 7. The CDR3 is 15 amino acids. CDR1 and CDR2 from the germline V gene are SNHLY and FYNNEI. The CDR3 DNA is TGTGCCAGCAGTCGTACTAGCGGGAGTGGGTACGAGCAGTACTTC. Amino acids: CASSRTSGSGYEQYF.

This chain links TRBV5-1 with TRBJ1-4; D perhaps matches TRBD1 (5 bases). Germline loops: CDR1 SGHRS, CDR2 YFSETQ. The CDR3 totals 16 residues. The germline V and J ends were trimmed by 2 bases and 0 bases, with 11 bases remaining between them. The CDR3 reads CASSLRGVSTNEKLFF. In nucleotides, the CDR3 is TGCGCCAGCAGCTTAAGGGGCGTCTCAACTAATGAAAAACTGTTTTTT.

The V and J genes are TRBV4-2 and TRBJ2-1, with 9 bases lining up with TRBD1. The J segment lost 7 bases and the V segment lost 2 bases, leaving 9 bases of the junction unmatched. CDR3 length: 16 amino acids. CDR1 LGHNA and CDR2 YNFKEQ come from the germline V gene. CDR3 loop: CASSQSFGTGRNEQFF. Here the CDR3 DNA reads TGTGCCAGCAGCCAATCTTTTGGGACAGGGCGGAATGAGCAGTTCTTC.

The V and J genes are TRBV10-1 and TRBJ2-3, with D perhaps matching TRBD2 (6 bases). Germline assignment: CDR1 WNHNN and CDR2 SYGVQD (reference sequence). V was pared by 5 bases and J by 2 bases, with 17 bases between. CDR3 length equals 16 residues. CDR3 amino acids: CASSQSGTPSTDTQYF. CDR3 bases: TGCGCCAGCAGTCAAAGTGGGACTCCCTCCACAGATACGCAGTATTTT.

This clone appeared a single time. The chain recombines TRBV25-1 with TRBJ2-7; tentative D call: TRBD1 (5 bases). V was shortened by 2 bases and J by 4 bases, with 12 bases between the two germline ends. CDR1 and CDR2 (germline): MGHDK, SYGVNS. The CDR3 spans 14 residues. The CDR3 nucleotides are TGTGCCAGCAGTGAAGGGCAGGGTTTATACGAGCAGTACTTC. Protein: CASSEGQGLYEQYF.

This chain's CDR3 is CASSLSAHRVEEAFF. The CDR3 region has the DNA TGTGCCAGCAGTTTATCGGCGCACAGGGTAGAGGAAGCTTTCTTT. V is TRBV28 and J is TRBJ1-1; D may be TRBD1 (6 bases). Trimming left V 1 base short and J 8 bases short, with 17 bases between. CDR1 and CDR2 from the germline V gene are MDHEN and SYDVKM. CDR3 length equals 15 residues.

This clone was counted a single time. This sequence joins TRBV27 and TRBJ2-2; possibly TRBD2 for D (6 bases). The CDR3 sequence is 16 residues long. V lost 6 bases, J lost 2 bases, and 16 bases lay in between. Germline lookup yields CDR1 MNHEY and CDR2 SMNVEV (reference sequence). The CDR3 DNA follows: TGTGCCAGCAGCCTGATCGGACTACGAAACACCGGGGAGCTGTTTTTT. Protein: CASSLIGLRNTGELFF.

The chain uses TRBV7-8 and TRBJ1-4; 9 bases fit TRBD1. The germline V gene encodes CDR1 SGHVS and CDR2 FQNEAQ. This CDR3 is built from 16 residues. J was trimmed by 8 bases and V by 4 bases; bases with no gene match: 11. CDR3: CASSSNHRGLGEKLFF. The CDR3 DNA reads as TGTGCCAGCAGCTCAAACCACAGGGGGCTAGGCGAAAAACTGTTTTTT.

This clone was seen only once. V usage is TRBV7-2 and J usage is TRBJ2-1, with D perhaps matching TRBD2 (6 bases). The CDR3 totals 15 residues. CDR1 is SGHTA, CDR2 FQGNSA, per germline. V lost 1 base to trimming and J lost 9 bases, with 16 bases between them. The CDR3 DNA reads TGTGCCAGCAGCTTAGGGACTATGTTGGCAAGTGAGCAGTTCTTC. It yields the protein CASSLGTMLASEQFF.

The chain is built from TRBV6-5 and TRBJ2-7; D may be TRBD2 (5 bases). V was clipped by 8 bases and J by 5 bases, with 19 bases between them. Germline loops: CDR1 MNHEY, CDR2 SVGAGI. The CDR3 runs to 14 residues. The CDR3 sequence is CASHGWQEAHEQYF. CDR3 bases: TGTGCCAGCCACGGTTGGCAGGAGGCCCACGAGCAGTACTTC.

This chain joins TRBV19 and TRBJ1-2; 8 bases line up with TRBD1. The V gene's germline CDR1 is LNHDA and CDR2 SQIVND (reference sequence). Trimming cost V 3 bases and J 3 bases; bases outside gene matches: 15. This CDR3 spans 18 amino acids. The CDR3 here is CASSILGKGQGAYYGYTF. DNA for the CDR3: TGTGCCAGTAGTATCCTAGGGAAGGGGCAGGGGGCATACTATGGCTACACCTTC.

The V gene is TRBV24-1, the J gene TRBJ2-1; 10 nucleotides line up with TRBD1. V lost 2 bases and J lost 4; bases outside the gene matches: 1. This CDR3 is 15 amino acids long. Germline V gene data show CDR1 as KGHDR and CDR2 as SFDVKD. CDR3 DNA: TGTGCCACCAGTGATTCGGGACAGGGGTACAATGAGCAGTTCTTC. Residues: CATSDSGQGYNEQFF.

This CDR3 reads CASSSRQGWDTIYF. In nucleotides, the CDR3 is TGTGCCAGCAGCTCCCGACAGGGCTGGGACACCATATATTTT. This sequence joins TRBV7-8 and TRBJ1-3; 7 bases are a match to TRBD1. The germline gives CDR1 SGHVS, CDR2 FQNEAQ. Trimming removed 4 bases from V and 8 bases from J; junction bases left unmatched: 8. The CDR3 contains 14 residues.

In its sample, this clone was seen once. The chain links TRBV9 to TRBJ2-1; D is possibly TRBD2 (6 bases). V was trimmed by 0 bases and J by 3 bases, leaving 10 bases between them. From germline, CDR1 is SGDLS and CDR2 YYNGEE. The CDR3 covers 15 residues. As DNA, the CDR3 is TGTGCCAGCAGCGTAGTTTCGGGGGTCTACAATGAGCAGTTCTTC. Protein: CASSVVSGVYNEQFF.

The V gene is TRBV5-6, the J gene TRBJ2-2, with 15 positions matching TRBD2. The CDR3 is made up of 17 amino acids. V lost 4 bases, J lost 5 bases, and 6 bases stayed unmatched. Germline V gene lookup returns CDR1 SGHDT and CDR2 YYEEEE. DNA of the CDR3: TGTGCCAGCAGCCCGGGACTAGCGGGAGGTGGTACCGGGGAGCTGTTTTTT. This encodes CASSPGLAGGGTGELFF.

The chain combines TRBV27 with TRBJ2-7, with D perhaps matching TRBD2 (5 bases). Germline V gene sequence: CDR1 MNHEY, CDR2 SMNVEV (reference sequence). The CDR3 extends over 11 amino acids. V lost 8 bases and J 3 bases, leaving 8 bases between the germline ends. In DNA form, the CDR3 reads TGTGCCAGCGGTCGGGGCTACGAGCAGTACTTC. Its protein is CASGRGYEQYF.

The table lists this clone with a few counts. The CDR3 loop reads CASSTTGYAFF. The CDR3 coding sequence is TGTGCCAGCAGTACCACAGGGTACGCTTTCTTT. The chain couples TRBV6-5 to TRBJ1-1; D perhaps matches TRBD1 (6 bases). V was shortened by 5 bases and J by 11 bases, with 12 bases between the two germline ends. Looked up from germline, CDR1 is MNHEY and CDR2 is SVGAGI. The CDR3 runs to 11 residues.

This rearrangement joins TRBV5-5 to TRBJ1-3; TRBD1 agrees at 7 bases. V shed 4 bases and J 3 bases; nucleotides not matched to a gene: 4. Germline V gives CDR1 SGHKS, CDR2 YYEKEE (reference sequence). This CDR3 comprises 14 residues. CDR3 protein: CASSLGTVGNTIYF. CDR3 nucleotide sequence: TGTGCCAGCAGCCTGGGGACAGTTGGAAACACCATATATTTT. The full variable domain, in which reference TRBV5-5 and TRBJ1-3 provide the parts outside the CDR3, is DAGVTQSPTHLIKTRGQQVTLRCSPISGHKSVSWYQQVLGQGPQFIFQYYEKEERGRGNFPDRFSARQFPNYSSELNVNALLLGDSALYLCASSLGTVGNTIYFGEGSWLTVV.

The table lists this clone with a count of one. V gene TRBV7-9 combines with J gene TRBJ2-5, with D unresolved. The CDR3 is 14 amino acids. The ends were cut back, 1 base at V and 4 bases at J, with 10 bases in the middle. Germline values: CDR1 SEHNR, CDR2 FQNEAQ (reference sequence). This CDR3 reads CASSLGASRETQYF. CDR3 coding DNA: TGTGCCAGCAGCTTAGGGGCCTCGCGAGAGACCCAGTACTTC.

V gene TRBV28 combines with J gene TRBJ2-1; 8 bases line up with TRBD2. This CDR3 comprises 14 residues. Germline loops: CDR1 MDHEN, CDR2 SYDVKM. Trimming cost V 9 bases and J 7 bases; bases outside gene matches: 11. DNA for the CDR3: TGTGCCAGTAACGGTCGGGAGGGCCTAAATGAGCAGTTCTTC. This translates into CASNGREGLNEQFF.

This sequence joins TRBV5-1 and TRBJ2-3, with D possibly being TRBD2 (7 bases). The CDR3 sequence is 17 residues long. The germline V gene encodes CDR1 SGHRS and CDR2 YFSETQ. V dropped 4 bases and J dropped 2 bases, with 20 bases sitting between them. CDR3 DNA: TGCGCCAGCAGCCCGTTGGGCGGGGGCCCTCCCACAGATACGCAGTATTTT. It codes for CASSPLGGGPPTDTQYF.

This clone is a singleton in its sample. The gene calls are TRBV4-1 and TRBJ1-2; D perhaps matches TRBD1 (5 bases). This CDR3 is built from 12 residues. Germline V CDR1 and CDR2: MGHRA, YSYEKL. The ends were cut back, 0 bases at V and 8 bases at J, with 7 bases in the middle. In DNA form, the CDR3 reads TGCGCCAGCAGCCAAGATCCAGGGGGCTACACCTTC. Residues: CASSQDPGGYTF.

The J gene is TRBJ1-1, the V gene TRBV19; D gene unclear. Trimming shortened V by 3 bases and J by 0 bases, and 14 bases separated the two germline ends. There are 16 residues in the CDR3. The germline V gene encodes CDR1 LNHDA and CDR2 SQIVND (reference sequence). The CDR3 is CASSMVEVLMNTEAFF. CDR3 in DNA: TGTGCCAGTAGTATGGTCGAGGTACTCATGAACACTGAAGCTTTCTTT.